This TCR beta chain was retrieved from a study of blood T cell repertoires in COVID-19. The table came from immunoSEQ multiplex PCR; TCRdb's copy has only in-frame clones and leaves some out. This table holds some 390,000 clones, nearly 90% found once. The sample taken for sequencing was PBMCs or T cells enriched from blood (not recorded which). The clonotype was recovered from a woman in her thirties who had recovered from COVID-19.

The CDR3 DNA sequence: TGTGCCACCAGCAGAGGGAGCGGGAGCTCCTACGAGCAGTACTTC. Its protein product is CATSRGSGSSYEQYF. The chain uses TRBV15 and TRBJ2-7; 8 nucleotides line up with TRBD2. With 1 base clipped from V and 0 bases from J, the junction kept 2 bases outside the gene matches. CDR1 LNHNV and CDR2 YYDKDF come from the germline V gene (reference sequence). This CDR3 comprises 15 residues.